The clone carrying this T cell receptor (beta chain) occurred a few times. As yet, its antigen is unknown. The data are from a study of T-cell reconstitution after alpha-beta-depleted transplantation in children. General observations from the study: At around two months after transplant, the alpha-beta T cells were reportedly derived from several hundred expanded clones that came from non-depleted graft cells. Fresh T-cell production supplied most of the T-cell counts and diversity seen one year after transplant. Some patients' high day-60 TCRbeta diversity was traced to surviving recipient T cells and thymic progenitors.

Unique molecular identifiers tagged the TCRbeta library. From the PCR reads, TCRdb called clonotypes with MiXCR, one entry per CDR3 protein. This table holds over 400,000 distinct CDR3 sequences, over 40% found once. The CDR3 spans 12 residues. Germline values: CDR1 SQVTM, CDR2 ANQGSEA. V lost 4 bases and J lost 1, with 6 bases in between. The sample in question was PBMCs, obtained before TCRalphabeta/CD19-depleted stem cell transplant. V usage is TRBV29-1 and J usage is TRBJ2-3, with D uncertain. The source is a girl under 10 years old with aplastic anemia, due to receive a stem cell transplant. DNA of the CDR3: TGCAGCGTTGTAGAGGGCACAGATACGCAGTATTTT. Protein product: CSVVEGTDTQYF.